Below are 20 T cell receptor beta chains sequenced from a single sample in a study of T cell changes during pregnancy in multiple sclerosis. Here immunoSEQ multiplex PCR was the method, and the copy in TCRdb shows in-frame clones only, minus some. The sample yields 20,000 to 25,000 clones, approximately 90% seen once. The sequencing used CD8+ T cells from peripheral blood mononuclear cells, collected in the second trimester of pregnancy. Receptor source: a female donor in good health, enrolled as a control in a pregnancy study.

The CDR3 DNA reads TGTGCCAGTATTAAGAACACTGAAGCTTTCTTT. Translating gives CASIKNTEAFF. This chain uses TRBV27 with TRBJ1-1; D unclear. Deletions cut 9 bases from V and 1 base from J, with 6 bases between. The CDR3 sequence is 11 residues long. CDR1 is MNHEY, CDR2 SMNVEV, per germline (reference sequence).

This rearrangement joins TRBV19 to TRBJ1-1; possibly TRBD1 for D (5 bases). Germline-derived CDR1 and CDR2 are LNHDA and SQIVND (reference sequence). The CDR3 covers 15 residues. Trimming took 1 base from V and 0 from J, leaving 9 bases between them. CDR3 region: CASSIGTPLNTEAFF. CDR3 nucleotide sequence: TGTGCCAGTAGTATAGGGACACCCCTGAACACTGAAGCTTTCTTT.

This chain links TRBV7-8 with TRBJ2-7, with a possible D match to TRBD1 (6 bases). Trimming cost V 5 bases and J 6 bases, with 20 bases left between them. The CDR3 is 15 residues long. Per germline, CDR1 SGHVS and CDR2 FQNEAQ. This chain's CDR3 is CASSLPRDIQGEQYF. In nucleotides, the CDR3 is TGTGCCAGCAGCCTACCCCGGGACATCCAGGGCGAGCAGTACTTC.

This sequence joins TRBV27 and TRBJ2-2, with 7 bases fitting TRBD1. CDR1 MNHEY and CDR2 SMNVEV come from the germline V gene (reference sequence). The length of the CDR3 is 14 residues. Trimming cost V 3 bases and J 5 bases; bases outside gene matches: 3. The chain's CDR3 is CASSFRGPTGELFF. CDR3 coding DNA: TGTGCCAGCAGTTTTAGGGGGCCAACCGGGGAGCTGTTTTTT.

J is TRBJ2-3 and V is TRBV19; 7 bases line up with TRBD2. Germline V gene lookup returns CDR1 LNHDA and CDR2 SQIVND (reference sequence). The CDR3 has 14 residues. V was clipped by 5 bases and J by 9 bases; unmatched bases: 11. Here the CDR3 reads CASSRGPRGVTQYF. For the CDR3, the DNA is TGTGCCAGTAGTCGTGGTCCCCGGGGGGTGACGCAGTATTTT.

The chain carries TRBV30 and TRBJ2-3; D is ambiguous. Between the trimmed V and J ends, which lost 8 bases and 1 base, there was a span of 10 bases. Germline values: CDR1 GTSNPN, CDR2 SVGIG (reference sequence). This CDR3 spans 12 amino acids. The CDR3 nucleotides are TGTGCCCTGACATCCGGCACAGATACGCAGTATTTT. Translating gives CALTSGTDTQYF. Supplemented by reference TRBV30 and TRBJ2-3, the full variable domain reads SQTIHQWPATLVQPVGSPLSLECTVEGTSNPNLYWYRQAAGRGLQLLFYSVGIGQISSEVPQNLSASRPQDRQFILSSKKLLLSDSGFYLCALTSGTDTQYFGPGTRLTVL.

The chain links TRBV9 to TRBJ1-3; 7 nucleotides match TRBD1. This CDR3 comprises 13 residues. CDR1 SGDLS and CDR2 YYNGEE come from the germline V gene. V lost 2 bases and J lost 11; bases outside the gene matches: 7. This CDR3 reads CASSVDRDDAIYF. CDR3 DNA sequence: TGTGCCAGCAGCGTCGACAGGGACGACGCCATATATTTT.

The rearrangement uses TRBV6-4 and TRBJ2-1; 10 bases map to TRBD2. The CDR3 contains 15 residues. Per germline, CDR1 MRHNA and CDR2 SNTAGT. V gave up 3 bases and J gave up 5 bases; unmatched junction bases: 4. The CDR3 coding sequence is TGTGCCAGCAGTGAACTAGCGGGAAGCCACAATGAGCAGTTCTTC. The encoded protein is CASSELAGSHNEQFF.

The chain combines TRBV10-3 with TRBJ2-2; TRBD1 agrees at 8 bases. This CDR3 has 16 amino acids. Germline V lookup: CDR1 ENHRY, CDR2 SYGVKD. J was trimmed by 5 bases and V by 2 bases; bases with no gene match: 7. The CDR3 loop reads CAISETGQGRTGELFF. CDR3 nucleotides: TGTGCCATCAGTGAGACCGGACAGGGACGTACCGGGGAGCTGTTTTTT.

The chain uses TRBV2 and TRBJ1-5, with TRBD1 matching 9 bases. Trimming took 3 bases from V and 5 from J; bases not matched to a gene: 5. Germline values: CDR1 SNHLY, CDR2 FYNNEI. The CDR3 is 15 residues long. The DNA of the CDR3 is TGTGCCAGCAGTGAGGGGACAGGGTGGTATCAGCCCCAGCATTTT. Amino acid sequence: CASSEGTGWYQPQHF.

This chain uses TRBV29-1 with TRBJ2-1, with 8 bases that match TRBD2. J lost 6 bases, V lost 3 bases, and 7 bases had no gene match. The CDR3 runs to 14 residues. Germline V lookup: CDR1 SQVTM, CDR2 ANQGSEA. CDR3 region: CSVENSGILNEQFF. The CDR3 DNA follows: TGCAGCGTTGAGAATAGCGGGATCCTCAATGAGCAGTTCTTC.

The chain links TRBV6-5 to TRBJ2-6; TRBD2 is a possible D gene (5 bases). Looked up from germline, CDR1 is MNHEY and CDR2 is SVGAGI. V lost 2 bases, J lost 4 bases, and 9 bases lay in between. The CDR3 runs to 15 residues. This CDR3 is CASSYEGSGANVLTF. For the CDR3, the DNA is TGTGCCAGCAGTTACGAGGGATCCGGGGCCAACGTCCTGACTTTC.

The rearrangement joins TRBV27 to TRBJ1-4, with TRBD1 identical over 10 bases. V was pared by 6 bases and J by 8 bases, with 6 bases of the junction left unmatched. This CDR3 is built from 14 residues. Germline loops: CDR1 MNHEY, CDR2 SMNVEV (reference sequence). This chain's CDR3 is CASRAGTGVEKLFF. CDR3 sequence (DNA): TGTGCCAGCAGGGCCGGGACAGGGGTGGAAAAACTGTTTTTT. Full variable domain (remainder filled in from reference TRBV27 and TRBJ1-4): EAQVTQNPRYLITVTGKKLTVTCSQNMNHEYMSWYRQDPGLGLRQIYYSMNVEVTDKGDVPEGYKVSRKEKRNFPLILESPSPNQTSLYFCASRAGTGVEKLFFGSGTQLSVL.

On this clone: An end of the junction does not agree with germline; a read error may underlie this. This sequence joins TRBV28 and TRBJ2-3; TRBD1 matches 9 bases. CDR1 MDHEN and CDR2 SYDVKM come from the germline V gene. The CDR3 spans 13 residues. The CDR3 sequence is CASSPQAGTGLHF. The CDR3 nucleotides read TGTGCCAGCAGTCCTCAAGCCGGGACAGGGTTGCATTTT.

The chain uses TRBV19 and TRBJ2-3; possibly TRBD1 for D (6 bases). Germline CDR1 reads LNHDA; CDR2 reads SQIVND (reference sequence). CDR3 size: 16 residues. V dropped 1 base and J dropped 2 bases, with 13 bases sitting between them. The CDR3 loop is CASSIGRGSFTDTQYF. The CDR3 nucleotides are TGTGCCAGTAGTATAGGCAGGGGCTCTTTCACAGATACGCAGTATTTT.

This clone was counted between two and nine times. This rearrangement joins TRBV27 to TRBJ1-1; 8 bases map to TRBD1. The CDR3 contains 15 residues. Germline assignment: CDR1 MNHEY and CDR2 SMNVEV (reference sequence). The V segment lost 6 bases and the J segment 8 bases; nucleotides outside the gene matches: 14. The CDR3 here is CASSPTGTGFIEAFF. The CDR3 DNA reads TGTGCCAGCAGCCCCACCGGGACAGGTTTTATCGAAGCTTTCTTT.

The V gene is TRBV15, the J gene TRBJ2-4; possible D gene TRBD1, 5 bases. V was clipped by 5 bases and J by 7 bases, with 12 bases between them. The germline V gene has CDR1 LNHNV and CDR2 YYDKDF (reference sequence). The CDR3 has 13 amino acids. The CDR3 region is CATSGHGANIQYF. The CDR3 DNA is TGTGCCACCAGCGGACATGGTGCCAACATTCAGTACTTC.

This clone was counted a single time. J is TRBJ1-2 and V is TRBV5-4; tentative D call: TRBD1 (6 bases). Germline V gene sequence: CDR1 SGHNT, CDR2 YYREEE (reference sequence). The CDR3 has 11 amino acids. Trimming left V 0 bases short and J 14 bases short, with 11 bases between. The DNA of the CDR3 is TGTGCCAGCAGCTTGGAGGGGGGGGAAACCTTC. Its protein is CASSLEGGETF. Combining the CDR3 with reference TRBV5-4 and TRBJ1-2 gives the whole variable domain ETGVTQSPTHLIKTRGQQVTLRCSSQSGHNTVSWYQQALGQGPQFIFQYYREEENGRGNFPPRFSGLQFPNYSSELNVNALELDDSALYLCASSLEGGETFGSGTRLTVV.

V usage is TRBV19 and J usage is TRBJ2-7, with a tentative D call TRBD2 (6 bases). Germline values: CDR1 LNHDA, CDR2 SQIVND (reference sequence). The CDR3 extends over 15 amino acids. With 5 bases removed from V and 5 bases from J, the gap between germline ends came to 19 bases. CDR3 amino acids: CASSSSTSPPDEQYF. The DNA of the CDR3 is TGTGCCAGTAGTTCGTCAACTAGCCCCCCGGACGAGCAGTACTTC. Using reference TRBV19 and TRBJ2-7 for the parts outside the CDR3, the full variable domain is DGGITQSPKYLFRKEGQNVTLSCEQNLNHDAMYWYRQDPGQGLRLIYYSQIVNDFQKGDIAEGYSVSREKKESFPLTVTSAQKNPTAFYLCASSSSTSPPDEQYFGPGTRLTVT.

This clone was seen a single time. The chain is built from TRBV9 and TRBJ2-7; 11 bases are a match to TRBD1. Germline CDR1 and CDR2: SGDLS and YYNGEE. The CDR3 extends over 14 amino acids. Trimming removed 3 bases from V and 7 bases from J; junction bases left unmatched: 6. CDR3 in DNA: TGTGCCAGCAGCGCCGGACAGGGGGCGAGAGAGCAGTACTTC. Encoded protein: CASSAGQGAREQYF.